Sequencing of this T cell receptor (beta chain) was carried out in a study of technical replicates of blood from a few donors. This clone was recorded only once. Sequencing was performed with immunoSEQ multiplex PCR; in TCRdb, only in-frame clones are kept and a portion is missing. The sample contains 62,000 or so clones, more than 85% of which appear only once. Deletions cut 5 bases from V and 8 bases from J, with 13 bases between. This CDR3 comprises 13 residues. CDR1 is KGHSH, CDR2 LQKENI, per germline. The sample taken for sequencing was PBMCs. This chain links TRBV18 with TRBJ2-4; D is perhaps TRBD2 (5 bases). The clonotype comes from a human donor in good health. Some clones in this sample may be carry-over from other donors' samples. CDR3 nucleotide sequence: TGTGCCAGCTCAGGGCATGCCGGGGACATTCAGTACTTC. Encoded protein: CASSGHAGDIQYF.